A single sample gave rise to the 13 T cell receptor beta chains below, sequenced in a study of neurological immune-mediated disorders. TCRdb re-called the 5' RACE reads through MiXCR, storing one row per CDR3 protein. This sample has 50,000 or so distinct CDR3 sequences; 3% to 4% occur once, and the top ten carry 6% to 9%. The specimen sequenced was PBMCs. The receptors shown here come from a woman aged 60-75 years with multiple sclerosis.

This clonotype was seen repeatedly, ten times or more. V and J are TRBV20-1 and TRBJ2-7; D is unclear. The length of the CDR3 is 14 residues. Trimming pared 5 bases from V and 0 bases from J, leaving 14 bases between. Germline V CDR1 and CDR2: DFQATT, SNEGSKA (reference sequence). The CDR3 DNA follows: TGCAGTGCTTGGGAACGGATATACTCCTACGAGCAGTACTTC. Protein: CSAWERIYSYEQYF.

This clonotype occurred many times. The V gene is TRBV10-3, the J gene TRBJ2-7, with TRBD1 matching 8 bases. The CDR3 has 14 residues. Unmatched junction bases numbered 9, after V lost 6 bases and J lost 5 bases. Germline CDR1 reads ENHRY; CDR2 reads SYGVKD. The DNA for the CDR3 is TGTGCCATCAGACCGACAGGGGTGGTCCACGAGCAGTACTTC. Amino acids: CAIRPTGVVHEQYF.

This clonotype was observed at least ten times. The chain uses TRBV20-1 and TRBJ1-5, with 7 bases matching TRBD1. This CDR3 comprises 16 residues. Germline V gene data show CDR1 as DFQATT and CDR2 as SNEGSKA (reference sequence). Trimming removed 1 base from V and 2 bases from J; junction bases left unmatched: 8. The CDR3 sequence is CSARGTGWRGNQPQHF. DNA of the CDR3: TGCAGTGCTAGAGGGACAGGCTGGAGGGGCAATCAGCCCCAGCATTTT.

This clonotype was observed at least ten times. The rearrangement joins TRBV10-1 to TRBJ2-1, with 9 positions matching TRBD2. With 2 bases clipped from V and 7 bases from J, the junction kept 9 bases outside the gene matches. Germline V CDR1 and CDR2: WNHNN, SYGVQD (reference sequence). The CDR3 has 16 residues. CDR3 nucleotides: TGCGCCAGCAGTGAGCAGATTCTGACTAGCGGAAATGAGCAGTTCTTC. It specifies CASSEQILTSGNEQFF.

At least ten counts were recorded for this clonotype. The genes are TRBV2 and TRBJ2-1, with 12 bases aligning to TRBD1. Germline V gene lookup returns CDR1 SNHLY and CDR2 FYNNEI. The CDR3 is made up of 16 amino acids. The V segment lost 6 bases and the J segment 8 bases; nucleotides outside the gene matches: 11. As DNA, the CDR3 is TGTGCCAGCAGCCTCGGCGGGACAGGGGGCGAGGATGAGCAGTTCTTC. Amino acids: CASSLGGTGGEDEQFF.

This clonotype was observed many times. A much larger clonotype is one base distant, so this may be a read error. The V gene is TRBV9, the J gene TRBJ2-1; possibly TRBD1 or TRBD2 for D (5 bases each). In germline, CDR1 is SGDLS, CDR2 YYNGEE. The CDR3 runs 12 residues. V was cut by 6 bases and J by 15 bases, with 19 bases left in between. CDR3 in amino acids: CASTPGTLEAFF. The DNA of the CDR3 is TGTGCCAGCACCCCCGGGACCTTAGAGGCGTTCTTC.

At least ten counts were recorded for this clonotype. The genes are TRBV20-1 and TRBJ2-3; D gene unclear. This CDR3 spans 14 amino acids. Germline V gene data show CDR1 as DFQATT and CDR2 as SNEGSKA (reference sequence). V lost 4 bases, J lost 7 bases, and 18 bases lay in between. The CDR3 reads CSAIGRRSVNTQYF. The CDR3 DNA reads as TGCAGTGCTATCGGAAGGCGGAGCGTGAATACGCAGTATTTT.

Only a few counts were recorded for this clonotype. The chain couples TRBV3-1 to TRBJ1-4; 7 nucleotides line up with TRBD1. CDR1 and CDR2 from the germline V gene are LGHDT and YNNKEL (reference sequence). V was pared by 8 bases and J by 8 bases, with 20 bases of the junction left unmatched. CDR3 length: 17 amino acids. The DNA of the CDR3 is TGTGCCAGCGCCCCTGGGACAGAGCCTCTCCAGGGAGAAAAACTGTTTTTT. It is translated as CASAPGTEPLQGEKLFF.

The sample holds many counts of this clonotype. The rearrangement joins TRBV6-6 to TRBJ2-5, with a possible D match to TRBD2 (6 bases). Trimming cost V 6 bases and J 9 bases, with 14 bases left between them. Germline V gene lookup returns CDR1 MNHNY and CDR2 SVGAGI (reference sequence). The length of the CDR3 is 12 residues. CDR3 sequence: CASSPTPGAQYF. CDR3 sequence (DNA): TGTGCCAGCAGCCCAACCCCGGGGGCCCAGTACTTC.

The table lists this clonotype with a few counts. This chain uses TRBV7-3 with TRBJ2-2; D may be TRBD2 (5 bases). Trimming took off 2 bases at V and 0 bases at J, with 10 bases between the two ends. There are 16 residues in the CDR3. Looked up from germline, CDR1 is SGHTA and CDR2 is FQGTGA. The CDR3 reads CASSLYPGTNTGELFF. DNA of the CDR3: TGTGCCAGCAGCTTATATCCGGGAACGAACACCGGGGAGCTGTTTTTT.

This clonotype occurred many times. The V call is TRBV5-1, the J call TRBJ2-3, with D perhaps TRBD2 (6 bases). V was cut by 0 bases and J by 0 bases, with 8 bases left in between. From germline, CDR1 is SGHRS and CDR2 YFSETQ. CDR3 length: 15 amino acids. The CDR3 reads CASSLVGGSTDTQYF. As DNA, the CDR3 is TGCGCCAGCAGCTTGGTAGGAGGGAGCACAGATACGCAGTATTTT.

The table lists this clonotype with many counts. The chain is built from TRBV7-2 and TRBJ1-2; D is unresolved. V was cut by 5 bases and J by 0 bases, with 10 bases left in between. This CDR3 has 14 residues. Germline V lookup: CDR1 SGHTA, CDR2 FQGNSA. In DNA, the CDR3 is TGTGCCAGCAGCCCAGCAGCCTCTAACTATGGCTACACCTTC. Protein: CASSPAASNYGYTF. The full variable domain, with the rest looked up from reference TRBV7-2 and TRBJ1-2, is GAGVSQSPSNKVTEKGKDVELRCDPISGHTALYWYRQSLGQGLEFLIYFQGNSAPDKSGLPSDRFSAERTGGSVSTLTIQRTQQEDSAVYLCASSPAASNYGYTFGSGTRLTVV.

In its sample, this clonotype was seen a few times. The DNA for the CDR3 is TGTGCCAGCAGCTCGGACAGGGGATTTTCTAAAAGCTCTGGAAACACCATATATTTT. This codes for CASSSDRGFSKSSGNTIYF. The chain joins TRBV7-2 to TRBJ1-3; TRBD1 matches at 9 bases. The V segment lost 4 bases and the J segment 0 bases; nucleotides outside the gene matches: 13. The CDR3 sequence is 19 residues long. CDR1 and CDR2 (germline): SGHTA, FQGNSA. Complete variable domain (other parts from reference TRBV7-2 and TRBJ1-3): GAGVSQSPSNKVTEKGKDVELRCDPISGHTALYWYRQSLGQGLEFLIYFQGNSAPDKSGLPSDRFSAERTGGSVSTLTIQRTQQEDSAVYLCASSSDRGFSKSSGNTIYFGEGSWLTVV.